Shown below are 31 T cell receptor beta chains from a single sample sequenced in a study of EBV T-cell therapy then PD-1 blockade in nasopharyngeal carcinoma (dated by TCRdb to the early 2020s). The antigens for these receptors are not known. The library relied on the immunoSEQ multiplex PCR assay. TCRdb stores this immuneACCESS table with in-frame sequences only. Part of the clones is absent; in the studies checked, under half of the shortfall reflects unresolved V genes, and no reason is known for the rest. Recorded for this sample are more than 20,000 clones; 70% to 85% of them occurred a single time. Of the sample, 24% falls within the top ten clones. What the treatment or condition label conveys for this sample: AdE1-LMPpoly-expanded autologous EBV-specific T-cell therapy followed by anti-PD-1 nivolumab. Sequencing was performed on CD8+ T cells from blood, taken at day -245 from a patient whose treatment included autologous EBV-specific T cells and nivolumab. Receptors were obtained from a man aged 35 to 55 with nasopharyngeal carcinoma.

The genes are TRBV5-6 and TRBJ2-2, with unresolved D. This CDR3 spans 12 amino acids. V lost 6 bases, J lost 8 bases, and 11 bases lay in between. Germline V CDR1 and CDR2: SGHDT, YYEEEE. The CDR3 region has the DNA TGTGCCAGCACCCAGAGAACGGGGGAGCTGTTTTTT. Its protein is CASTQRTGELFF. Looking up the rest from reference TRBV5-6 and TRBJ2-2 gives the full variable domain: DAGVTQSPTHLIKTRGQQVTLRCSPKSGHDTVSWYQQALGQGPQFIFQYYEEEERQRGNFPDRFSGHQFPNYSSELNVNALLLGDSALYLCASTQRTGELFFGEGSRLTVL.

CDR3 in DNA: TGTGCCAGCAGTTATGGCTGGAACAATGAGCAGTTCTTC. This translates into CASSYGWNNEQFF. This chain joins TRBV12-3 or TRBV12-4 and TRBJ2-1; no reliable D call. The CDR3 is made up of 13 amino acids. Trimming took off 4 bases at V and 5 bases at J, with 9 bases between the two ends.

CDR3 region: CASSQEGQNTEAFF. CDR3 in DNA: TGTGCCAGCAGCCAAGAAGGGCAGAACACTGAAGCTTTCTTT. J is TRBJ1-1 and V is TRBV4-2; D gene uncertain. V lost 0 bases and J 1 base, leaving 6 bases between the germline ends. Germline assignment: CDR1 LGHNA and CDR2 YNFKEQ. The CDR3 runs 14 residues.

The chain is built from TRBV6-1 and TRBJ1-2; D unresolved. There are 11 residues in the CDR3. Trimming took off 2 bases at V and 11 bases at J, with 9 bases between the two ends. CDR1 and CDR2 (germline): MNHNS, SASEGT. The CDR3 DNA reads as TGTGCCAGCAGTGAATTGGGGTCTTACACCTTC. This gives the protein CASSELGSYTF.

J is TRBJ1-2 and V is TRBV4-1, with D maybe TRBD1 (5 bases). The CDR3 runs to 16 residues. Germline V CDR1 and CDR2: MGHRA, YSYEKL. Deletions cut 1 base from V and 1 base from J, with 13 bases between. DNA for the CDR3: TGCGCCAGCAGCCAAGGGCATCTGGGGGATAACTATGGCTACACCTTC. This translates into CASSQGHLGDNYGYTF.

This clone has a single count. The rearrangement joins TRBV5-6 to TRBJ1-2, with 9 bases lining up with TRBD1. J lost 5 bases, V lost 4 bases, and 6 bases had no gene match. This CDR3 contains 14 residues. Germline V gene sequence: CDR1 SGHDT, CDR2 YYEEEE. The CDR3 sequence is CASSAGQGRYGYTF. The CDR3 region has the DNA TGTGCCAGCAGCGCTGGACAGGGGAGATATGGCTACACCTTC.

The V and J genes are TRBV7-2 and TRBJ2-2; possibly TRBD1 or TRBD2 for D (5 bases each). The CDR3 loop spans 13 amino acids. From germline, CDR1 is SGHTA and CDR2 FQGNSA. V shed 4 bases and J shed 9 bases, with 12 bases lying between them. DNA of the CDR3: TGTGCCAGCAGCTACGGGACGGCCCGGGAGCTGTTTTTT. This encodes CASSYGTARELFF.

The CDR3 coding sequence is TGTGCCAGCTCACCCCGCGGCCTATTAATGTACGAGCAGTACTTC. It codes for CASSPRGLLMYEQYF. The chain couples TRBV18 to TRBJ2-7; D is ambiguous. The germline gives CDR1 KGHSH, CDR2 LQKENI. The V and J ends lost 3 bases and 4 bases respectively, with 16 bases between them. The CDR3 is 15 amino acids.

The CDR3 protein is CASSLAQEAFF. DNA for the CDR3: TGTGCCAGCAGTTTAGCTCAAGAAGCTTTCTTT. V and J are TRBV12-3 or TRBV12-4 and TRBJ1-1; D gene unclear. CDR3 size: 11 residues. The germline V and J ends were trimmed by 0 bases and 8 bases, with 4 bases remaining between them.

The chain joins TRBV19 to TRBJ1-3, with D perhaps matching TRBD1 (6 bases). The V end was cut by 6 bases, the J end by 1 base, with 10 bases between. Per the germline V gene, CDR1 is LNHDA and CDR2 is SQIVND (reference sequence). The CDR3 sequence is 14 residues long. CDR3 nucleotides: TGTGCCAGTAGATGGGACATTTCTGGAAACACCATATATTTT. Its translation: CASRWDISGNTIYF.

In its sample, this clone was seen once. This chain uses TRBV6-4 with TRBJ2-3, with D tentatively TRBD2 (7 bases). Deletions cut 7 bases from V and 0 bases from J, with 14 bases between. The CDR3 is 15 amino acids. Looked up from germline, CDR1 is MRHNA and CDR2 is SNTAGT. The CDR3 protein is CASTAEGGSTDTQYF. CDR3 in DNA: TGTGCCAGCACCGCAGAGGGGGGGAGCACAGATACGCAGTATTTT.

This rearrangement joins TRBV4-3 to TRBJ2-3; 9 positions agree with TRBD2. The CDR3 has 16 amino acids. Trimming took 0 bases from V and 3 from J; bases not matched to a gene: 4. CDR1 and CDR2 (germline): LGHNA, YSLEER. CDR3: CASSQDSSGETDTQYF. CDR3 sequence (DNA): TGCGCCAGCAGCCAAGATTCTAGCGGGGAAACAGATACGCAGTATTTT.

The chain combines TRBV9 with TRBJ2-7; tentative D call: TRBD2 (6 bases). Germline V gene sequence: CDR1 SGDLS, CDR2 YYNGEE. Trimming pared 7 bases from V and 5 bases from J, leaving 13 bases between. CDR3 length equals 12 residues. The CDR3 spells CASGGMHHEQYF. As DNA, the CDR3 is TGTGCCAGCGGGGGGATGCACCACGAGCAGTACTTC.

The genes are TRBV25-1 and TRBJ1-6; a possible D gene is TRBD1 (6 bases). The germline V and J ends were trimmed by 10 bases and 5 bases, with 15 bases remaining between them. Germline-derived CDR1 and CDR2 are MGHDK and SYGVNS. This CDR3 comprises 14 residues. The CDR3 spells CATEDYRDNSPLHF. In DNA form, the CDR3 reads TGTGCCACAGAGGATTACAGGGATAATTCACCCCTCCACTTT.

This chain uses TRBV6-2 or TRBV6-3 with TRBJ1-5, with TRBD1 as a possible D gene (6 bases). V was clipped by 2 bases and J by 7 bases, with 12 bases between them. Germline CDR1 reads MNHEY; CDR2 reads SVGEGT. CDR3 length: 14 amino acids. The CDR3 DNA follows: TGTGCCAGCAGTTACGGGGGCGTCGGACAGCCCCAGCATTTT. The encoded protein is CASSYGGVGQPQHF.

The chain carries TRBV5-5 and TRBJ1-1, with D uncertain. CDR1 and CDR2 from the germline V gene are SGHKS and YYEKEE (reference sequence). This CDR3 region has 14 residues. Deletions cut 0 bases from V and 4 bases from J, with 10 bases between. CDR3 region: CASSLVRSGTEAFF. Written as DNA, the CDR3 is TGTGCCAGCAGCTTGGTAAGGTCCGGCACTGAAGCTTTCTTT.

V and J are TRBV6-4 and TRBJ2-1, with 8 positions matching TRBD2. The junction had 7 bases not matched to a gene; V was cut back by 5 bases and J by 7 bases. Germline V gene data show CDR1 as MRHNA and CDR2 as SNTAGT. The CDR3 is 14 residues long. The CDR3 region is CASSSGGSQNEQFF. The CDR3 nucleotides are TGTGCCAGCAGTTCGGGGGGGTCCCAGAATGAGCAGTTCTTC.

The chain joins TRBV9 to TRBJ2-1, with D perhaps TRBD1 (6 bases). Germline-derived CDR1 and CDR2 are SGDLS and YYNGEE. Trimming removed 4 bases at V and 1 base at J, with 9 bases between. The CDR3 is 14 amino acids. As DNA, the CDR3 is TGTGCCAGCAGCATCGACAGGTCCTACAATGAGCAGTTCTTC. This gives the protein CASSIDRSYNEQFF.

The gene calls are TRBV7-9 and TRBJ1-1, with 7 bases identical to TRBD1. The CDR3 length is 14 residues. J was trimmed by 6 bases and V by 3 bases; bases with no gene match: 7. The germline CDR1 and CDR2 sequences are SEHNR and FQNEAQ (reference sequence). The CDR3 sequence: CASSFGTAWAEAFF. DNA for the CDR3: TGTGCCAGCAGCTTCGGGACAGCTTGGGCTGAAGCTTTCTTT.

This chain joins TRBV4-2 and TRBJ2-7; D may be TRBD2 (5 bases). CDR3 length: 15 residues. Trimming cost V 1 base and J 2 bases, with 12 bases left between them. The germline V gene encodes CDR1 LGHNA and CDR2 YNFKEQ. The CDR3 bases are TGTGCCAGCAGCCAAGTTCCGGACTCTACCTACGAGCAGTACTTC. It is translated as CASSQVPDSTYEQYF.

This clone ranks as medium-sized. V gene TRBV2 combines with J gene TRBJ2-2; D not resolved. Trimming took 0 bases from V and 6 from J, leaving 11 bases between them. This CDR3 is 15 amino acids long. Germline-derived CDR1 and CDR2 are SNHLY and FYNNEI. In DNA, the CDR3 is TGTGCCAGCAGTGAAGCCTCTATTTCCCCCGGGGAGCTGTTTTTT. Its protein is CASSEASISPGELFF.

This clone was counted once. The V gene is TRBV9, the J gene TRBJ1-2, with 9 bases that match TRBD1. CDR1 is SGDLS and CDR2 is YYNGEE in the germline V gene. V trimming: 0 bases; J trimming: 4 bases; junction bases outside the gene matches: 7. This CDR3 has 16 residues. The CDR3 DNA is TGTGCCAGCAGCGTAGGAGTTACAGGGGGCTTCTATGGCTACACCTTC. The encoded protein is CASSVGVTGGFYGYTF.

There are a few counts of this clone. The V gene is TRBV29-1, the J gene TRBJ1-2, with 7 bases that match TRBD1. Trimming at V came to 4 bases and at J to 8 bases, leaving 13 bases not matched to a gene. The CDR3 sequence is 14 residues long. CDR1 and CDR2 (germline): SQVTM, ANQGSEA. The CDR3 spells CSVGIGAQGEGYTF. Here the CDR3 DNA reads TGCAGCGTTGGCATCGGGGCTCAGGGGGAAGGCTACACCTTC.

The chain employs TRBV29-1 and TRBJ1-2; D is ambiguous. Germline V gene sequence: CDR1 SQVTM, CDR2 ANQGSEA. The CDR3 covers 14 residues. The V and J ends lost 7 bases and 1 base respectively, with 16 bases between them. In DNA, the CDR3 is TGCAGCGCCAGGAGCCTTACAAGTAACTATGGCTACACCTTC. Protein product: CSARSLTSNYGYTF.

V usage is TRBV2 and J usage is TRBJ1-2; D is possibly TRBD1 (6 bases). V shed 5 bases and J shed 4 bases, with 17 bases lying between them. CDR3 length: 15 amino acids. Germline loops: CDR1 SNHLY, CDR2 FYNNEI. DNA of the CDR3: TGTGCCAGCAGTCCACCCCACAGGGTCATCTATGGCTACACCTTC. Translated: CASSPPHRVIYGYTF. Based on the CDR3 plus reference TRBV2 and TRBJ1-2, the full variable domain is EPEVTQTPSHQVTQMGQEVILRCVPISNHLYFYWYRQILGQKVEFLVSFYNNEISEKSEIFDDQFSVERPDGSNFTLKIRSTKLEDSAMYFCASSPPHRVIYGYTFGSGTRLTVV.

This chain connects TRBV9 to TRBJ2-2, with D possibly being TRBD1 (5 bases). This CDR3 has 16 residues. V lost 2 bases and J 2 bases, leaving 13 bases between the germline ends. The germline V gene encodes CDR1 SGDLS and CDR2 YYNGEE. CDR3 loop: CASSVKGLVNTGELFF. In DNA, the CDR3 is TGTGCCAGCAGCGTTAAGGGGCTAGTTAACACCGGGGAGCTGTTTTTT.

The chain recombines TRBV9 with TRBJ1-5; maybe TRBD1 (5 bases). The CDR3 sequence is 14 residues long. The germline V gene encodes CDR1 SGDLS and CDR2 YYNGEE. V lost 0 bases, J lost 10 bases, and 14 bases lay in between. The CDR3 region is CASSVGEGMRPQHF. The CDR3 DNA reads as TGTGCCAGCAGCGTAGGGGAGGGGATGAGACCCCAGCATTTT.

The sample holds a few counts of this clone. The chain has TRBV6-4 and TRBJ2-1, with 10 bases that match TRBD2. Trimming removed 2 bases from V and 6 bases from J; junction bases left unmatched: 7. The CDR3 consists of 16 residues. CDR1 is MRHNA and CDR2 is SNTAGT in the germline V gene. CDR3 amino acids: CASSDPAGGPVNEQFF. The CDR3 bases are TGTGCCAGCAGTGACCCAGCGGGGGGGCCGGTCAATGAGCAGTTCTTC.

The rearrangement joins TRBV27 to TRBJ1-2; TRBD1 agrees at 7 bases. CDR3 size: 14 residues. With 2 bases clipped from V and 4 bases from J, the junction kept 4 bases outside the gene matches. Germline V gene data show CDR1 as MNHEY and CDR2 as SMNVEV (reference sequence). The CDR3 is CASSLGAGGYGYTF. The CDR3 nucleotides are TGTGCCAGCAGTTTAGGGGCAGGGGGCTATGGCTACACCTTC.

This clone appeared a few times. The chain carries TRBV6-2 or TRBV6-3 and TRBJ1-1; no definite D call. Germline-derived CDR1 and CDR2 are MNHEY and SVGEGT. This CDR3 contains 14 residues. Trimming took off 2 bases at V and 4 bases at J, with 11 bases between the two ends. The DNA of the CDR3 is TGTGCCAGCAGTTACGGCAGAAGGAGCACTGAAGCTTTCTTT. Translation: CASSYGRRSTEAFF.

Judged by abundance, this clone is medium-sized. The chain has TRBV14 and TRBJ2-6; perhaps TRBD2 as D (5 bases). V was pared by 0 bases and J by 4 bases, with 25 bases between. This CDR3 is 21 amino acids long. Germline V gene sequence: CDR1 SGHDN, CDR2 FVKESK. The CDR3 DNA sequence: TGTGCCAGCAGCCAAGATTGGGCCTATGTGGGCTCGAGGGTAGGGGCCAACGTCCTGACTTTC. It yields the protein CASSQDWAYVGSRVGANVLTF. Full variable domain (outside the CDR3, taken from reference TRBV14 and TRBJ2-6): EAGVTQFPSHSVIEKGQTVTLRCDPISGHDNLYWYRRVMGKEIKFLLHFVKESKQDESGMPNNRFLAERTGGTYSTLKVQPAELEDSGVYFCASSQDWAYVGSRVGANVLTFGAGSRLTVL.